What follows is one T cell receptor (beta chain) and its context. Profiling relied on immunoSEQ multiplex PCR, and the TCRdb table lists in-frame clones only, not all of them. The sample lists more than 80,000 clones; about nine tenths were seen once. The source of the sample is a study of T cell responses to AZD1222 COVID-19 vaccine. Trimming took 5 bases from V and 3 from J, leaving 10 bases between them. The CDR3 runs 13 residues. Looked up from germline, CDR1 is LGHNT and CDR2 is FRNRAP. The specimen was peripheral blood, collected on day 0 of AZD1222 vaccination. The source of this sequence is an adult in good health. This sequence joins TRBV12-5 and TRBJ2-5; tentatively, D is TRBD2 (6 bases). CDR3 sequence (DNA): TGTGCTAGTGGTCCAAGACTAGAAGAGACCCAGTACTTC. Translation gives CASGPRLEETQYF.